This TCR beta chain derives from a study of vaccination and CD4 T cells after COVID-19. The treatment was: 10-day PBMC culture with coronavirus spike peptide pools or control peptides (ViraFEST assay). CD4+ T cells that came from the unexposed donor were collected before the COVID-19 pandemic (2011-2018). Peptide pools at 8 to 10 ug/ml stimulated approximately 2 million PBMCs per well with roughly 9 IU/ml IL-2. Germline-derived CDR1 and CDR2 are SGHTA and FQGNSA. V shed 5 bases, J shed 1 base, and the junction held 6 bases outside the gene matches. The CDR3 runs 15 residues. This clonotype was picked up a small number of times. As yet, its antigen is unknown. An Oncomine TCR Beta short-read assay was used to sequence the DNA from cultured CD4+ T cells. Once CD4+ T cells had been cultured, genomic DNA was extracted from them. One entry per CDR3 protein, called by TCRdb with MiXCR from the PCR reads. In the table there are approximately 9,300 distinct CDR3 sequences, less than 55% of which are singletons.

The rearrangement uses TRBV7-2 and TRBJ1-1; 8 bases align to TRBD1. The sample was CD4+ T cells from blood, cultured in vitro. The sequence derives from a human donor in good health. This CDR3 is CASSPRDRPNTEAFF. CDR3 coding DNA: TGTGCCAGCAGCCCCAGGGACAGGCCGAACACTGAAGCTTTCTTT.